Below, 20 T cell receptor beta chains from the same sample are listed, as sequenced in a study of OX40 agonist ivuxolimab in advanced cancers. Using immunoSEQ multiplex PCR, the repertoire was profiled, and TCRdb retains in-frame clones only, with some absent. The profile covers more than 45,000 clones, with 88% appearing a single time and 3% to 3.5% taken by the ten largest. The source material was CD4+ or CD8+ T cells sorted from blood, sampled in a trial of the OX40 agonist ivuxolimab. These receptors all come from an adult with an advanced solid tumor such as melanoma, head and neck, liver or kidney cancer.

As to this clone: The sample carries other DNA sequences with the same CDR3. The CDR3 sequence is CASTGNTEAFF. In DNA form, the CDR3 reads TGTGCCAGCACAGGGAACACTGAAGCTTTCTTT. The V call is TRBV28, the J call TRBJ1-1; D gene unclear. Germline V gives CDR1 MDHEN, CDR2 SYDVKM. The CDR3 contains 11 residues. The V end was cut by 7 bases, the J end by 1 base, with 4 bases between.

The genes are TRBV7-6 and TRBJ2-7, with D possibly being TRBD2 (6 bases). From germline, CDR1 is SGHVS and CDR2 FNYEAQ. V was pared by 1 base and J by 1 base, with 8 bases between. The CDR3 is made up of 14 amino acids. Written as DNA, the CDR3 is TGTGCCAGCAGCTTAGAGGAGGGATCCTACGAGCAGTACTTC. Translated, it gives CASSLEEGSYEQYF.

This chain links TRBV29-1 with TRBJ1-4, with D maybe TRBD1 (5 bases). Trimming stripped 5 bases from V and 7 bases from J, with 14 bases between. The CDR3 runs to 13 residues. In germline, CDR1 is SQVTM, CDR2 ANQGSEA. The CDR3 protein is CSVSPGGLEKLFF. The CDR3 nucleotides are TGCAGCGTTTCCCCGGGGGGTCTTGAAAAACTGTTTTTT.

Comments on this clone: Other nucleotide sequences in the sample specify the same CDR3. The CDR3 sequence is CASSVVTGITEAFF. For the CDR3, the DNA is TGTGCCAGCAGCGTAGTGACAGGGATCACTGAAGCTTTCTTT. V is TRBV9 and J is TRBJ1-1; 7 positions agree with TRBD1. This CDR3 has 14 amino acids. Trimming cost V 0 bases and J 4 bases; bases outside gene matches: 3. Germline assignment: CDR1 SGDLS and CDR2 YYNGEE.

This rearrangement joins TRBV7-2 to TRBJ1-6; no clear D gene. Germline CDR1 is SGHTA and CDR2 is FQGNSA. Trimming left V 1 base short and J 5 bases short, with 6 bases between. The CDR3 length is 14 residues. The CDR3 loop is CASSLGRDNSPLHF. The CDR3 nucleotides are TGTGCCAGCAGCTTAGGCCGTGATAATTCACCCCTCCACTTT.

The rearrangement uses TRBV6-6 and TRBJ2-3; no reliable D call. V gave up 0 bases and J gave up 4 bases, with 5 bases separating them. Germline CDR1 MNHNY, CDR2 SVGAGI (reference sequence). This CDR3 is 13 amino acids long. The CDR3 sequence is CASSYSNSDTQYF. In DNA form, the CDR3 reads TGTGCCAGCAGTTACTCGAACTCAGATACGCAGTATTTT.

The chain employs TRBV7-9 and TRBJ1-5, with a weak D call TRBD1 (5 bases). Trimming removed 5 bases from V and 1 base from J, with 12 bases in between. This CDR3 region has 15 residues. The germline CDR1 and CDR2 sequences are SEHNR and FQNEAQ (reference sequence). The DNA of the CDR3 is TGTGCCAGCAGCCCTCAAGGGACCAGCAATCAGCCCCAGCATTTT. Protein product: CASSPQGTSNQPQHF. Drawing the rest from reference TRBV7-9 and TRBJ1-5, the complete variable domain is DTGVSQNPRHKITKRGQNVTFRCDPISEHNRLYWYRQTLGQGPEFLTYFQNEAQLEKSRLLSDRFSAERPKGSFSTLEIQRTEQGDSAMYLCASSPQGTSNQPQHFGDGTRLSIL.

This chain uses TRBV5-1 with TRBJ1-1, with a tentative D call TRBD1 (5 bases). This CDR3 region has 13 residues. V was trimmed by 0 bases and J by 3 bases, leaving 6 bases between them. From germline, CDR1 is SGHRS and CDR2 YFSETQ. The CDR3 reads CASSLDRYTEAFF. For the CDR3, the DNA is TGCGCCAGCAGCTTGGACAGGTACACTGAAGCTTTCTTT. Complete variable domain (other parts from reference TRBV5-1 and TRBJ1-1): KAGVTQTPRYLIKTRGQQVTLSCSPISGHRSVSWYQQTPGQGLQFLFEYFSETQRNKGNFPGRFSGRQFSNSRSEMNVSTLELGDSALYLCASSLDRYTEAFFGQGTRLTVV.

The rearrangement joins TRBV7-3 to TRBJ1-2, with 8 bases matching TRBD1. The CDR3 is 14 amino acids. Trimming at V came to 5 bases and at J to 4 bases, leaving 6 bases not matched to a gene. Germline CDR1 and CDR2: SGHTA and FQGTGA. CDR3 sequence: CASSAGQGTYGYTF. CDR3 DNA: TGTGCCAGCAGCGCCGGACAGGGAACCTATGGCTACACCTTC.

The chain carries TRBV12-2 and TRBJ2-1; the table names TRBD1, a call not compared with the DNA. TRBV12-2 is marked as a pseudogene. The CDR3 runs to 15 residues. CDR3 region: CASRLGTQGRNEQFF. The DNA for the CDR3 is TGTGCAAGTCGCTTAGGGACCCAGGGCAGGAATGAGCAGTTCTTC.

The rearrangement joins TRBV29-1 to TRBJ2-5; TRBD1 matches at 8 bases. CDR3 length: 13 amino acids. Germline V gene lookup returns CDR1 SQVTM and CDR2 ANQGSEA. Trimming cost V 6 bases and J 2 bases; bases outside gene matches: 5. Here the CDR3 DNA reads TGCAGCGTCCGACAGGGGACTCAAGAGACCCAGTACTTC. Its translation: CSVRQGTQETQYF.

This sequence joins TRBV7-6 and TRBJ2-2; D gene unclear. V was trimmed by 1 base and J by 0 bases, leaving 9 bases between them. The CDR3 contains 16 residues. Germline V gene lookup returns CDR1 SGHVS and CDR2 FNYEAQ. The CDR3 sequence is CASSLVAGPNTGELFF. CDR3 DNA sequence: TGTGCCAGCAGCTTAGTCGCAGGTCCGAACACCGGGGAGCTGTTTTTT.

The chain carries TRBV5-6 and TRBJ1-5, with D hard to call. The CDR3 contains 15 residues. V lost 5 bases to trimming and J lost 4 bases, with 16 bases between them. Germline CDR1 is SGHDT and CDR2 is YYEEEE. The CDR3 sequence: CASRPWQFLNQPQHF. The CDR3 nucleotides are TGTGCCAGCAGGCCCTGGCAGTTTCTAAATCAGCCCCAGCATTTT.

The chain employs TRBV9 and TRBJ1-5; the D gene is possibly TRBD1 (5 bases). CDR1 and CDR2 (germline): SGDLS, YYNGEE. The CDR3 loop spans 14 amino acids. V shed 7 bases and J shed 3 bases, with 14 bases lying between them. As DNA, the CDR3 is TGTGCCAGCTCTGTAGGGGTAGACAATCAGCCCCAGCATTTT. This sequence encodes CASSVGVDNQPQHF.

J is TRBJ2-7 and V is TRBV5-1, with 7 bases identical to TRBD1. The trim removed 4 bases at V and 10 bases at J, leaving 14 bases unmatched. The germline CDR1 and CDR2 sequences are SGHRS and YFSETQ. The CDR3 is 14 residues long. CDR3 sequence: CASSPPGQGVRQYF. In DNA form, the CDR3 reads TGCGCCAGCAGCCCCCCCGGCCAGGGGGTAAGACAGTACTTC.

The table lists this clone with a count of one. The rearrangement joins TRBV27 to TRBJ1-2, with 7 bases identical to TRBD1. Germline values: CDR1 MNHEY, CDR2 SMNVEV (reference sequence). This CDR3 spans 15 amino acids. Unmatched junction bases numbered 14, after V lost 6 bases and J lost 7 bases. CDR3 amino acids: CASSLTGASGFGYTF. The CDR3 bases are TGTGCCAGCAGCCTAACAGGGGCGTCCGGGTTTGGCTACACCTTC.

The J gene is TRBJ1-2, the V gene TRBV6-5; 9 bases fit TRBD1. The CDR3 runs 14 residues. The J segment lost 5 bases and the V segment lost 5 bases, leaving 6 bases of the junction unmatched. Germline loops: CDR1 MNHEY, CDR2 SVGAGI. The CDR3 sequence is CASSRDREGYGYTF. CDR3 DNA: TGTGCCAGCAGTCGGGACAGGGAGGGGTATGGCTACACCTTC.

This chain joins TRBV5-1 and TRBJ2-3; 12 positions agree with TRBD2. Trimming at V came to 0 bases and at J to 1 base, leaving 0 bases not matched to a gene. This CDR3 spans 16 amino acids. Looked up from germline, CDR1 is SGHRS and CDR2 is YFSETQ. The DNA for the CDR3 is TGCGCCAGCAGCTTGGGGACTAGCGGGGGCACAGATACGCAGTATTTT. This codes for CASSLGTSGGTDTQYF.

The CDR3 region is CASSPGPSNTEAFF. The CDR3 DNA reads as TGTGCCAGCAGTCCAGGGCCTTCGAACACTGAAGCTTTCTTT. The chain is built from TRBV28 and TRBJ1-1; possibly TRBD1 for D (5 bases). The CDR3 totals 14 residues. Between the trimmed V and J ends, which lost 5 bases and 1 base, there was a span of 11 bases. Germline V lookup: CDR1 MDHEN, CDR2 SYDVKM. Full variable domain (remainder filled in from reference TRBV28 and TRBJ1-1): DVKVTQSSRYLVKRTGEKVFLECVQDMDHENMFWYRQDPGLGLRLIYFSYDVKMKEKGDIPEGYSVSREKKERFSLILESASTNQTSMYLCASSPGPSNTEAFFGQGTRLTVV.

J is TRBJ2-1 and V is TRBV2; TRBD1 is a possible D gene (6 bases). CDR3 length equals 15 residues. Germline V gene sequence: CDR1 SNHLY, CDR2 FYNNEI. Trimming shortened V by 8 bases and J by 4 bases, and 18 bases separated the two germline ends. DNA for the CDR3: TGTGCCAGCCACCACGCGTCGGACAGTTACAATGAGCAGTTCTTC. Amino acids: CASHHASDSYNEQFF.